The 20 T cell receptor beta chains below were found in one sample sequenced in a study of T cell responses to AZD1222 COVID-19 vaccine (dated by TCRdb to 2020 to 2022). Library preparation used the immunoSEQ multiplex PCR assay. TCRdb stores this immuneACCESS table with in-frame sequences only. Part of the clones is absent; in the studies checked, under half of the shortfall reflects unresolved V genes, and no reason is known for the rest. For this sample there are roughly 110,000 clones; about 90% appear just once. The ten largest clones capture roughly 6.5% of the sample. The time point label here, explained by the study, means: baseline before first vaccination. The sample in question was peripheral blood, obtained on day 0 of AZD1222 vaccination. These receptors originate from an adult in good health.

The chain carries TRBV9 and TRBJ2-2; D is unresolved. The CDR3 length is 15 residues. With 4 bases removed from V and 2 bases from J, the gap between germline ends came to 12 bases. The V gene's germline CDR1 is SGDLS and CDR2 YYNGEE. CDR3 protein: CASSPHAVNTGELFF. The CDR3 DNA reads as TGTGCCAGCAGCCCTCACGCGGTTAACACCGGGGAGCTGTTTTTT. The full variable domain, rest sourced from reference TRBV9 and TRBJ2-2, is DSGVTQTPKHLITATGQRVTLRCSPRSGDLSVYWYQQSLDQGLQFLIQYYNGEERAKGNILERFSAQQFPDLHSELNLSSLELGDSALYFCASSPHAVNTGELFFGEGSRLTVL.

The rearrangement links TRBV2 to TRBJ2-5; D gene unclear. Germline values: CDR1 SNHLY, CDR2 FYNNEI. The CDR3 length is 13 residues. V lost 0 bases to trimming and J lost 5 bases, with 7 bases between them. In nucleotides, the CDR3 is TGTGCCAGCAGTGAAGCGGACGGGGAGACCCAGTACTTC. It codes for CASSEADGETQYF.

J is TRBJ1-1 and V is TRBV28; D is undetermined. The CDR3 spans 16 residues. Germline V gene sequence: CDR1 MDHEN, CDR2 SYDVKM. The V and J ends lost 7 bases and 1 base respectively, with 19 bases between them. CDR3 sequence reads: CASTYTQRARNTEAFF. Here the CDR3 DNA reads TGTGCCAGCACCTATACGCAAAGGGCCAGGAACACTGAAGCTTTCTTT.

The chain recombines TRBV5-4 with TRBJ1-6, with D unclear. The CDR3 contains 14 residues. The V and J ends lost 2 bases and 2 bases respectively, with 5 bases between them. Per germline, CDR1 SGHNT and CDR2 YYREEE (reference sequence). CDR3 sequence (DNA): TGTGCCAGCAGCTTTCAGGCCTATAATTCACCCCTCCACTTT. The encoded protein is CASSFQAYNSPLHF.

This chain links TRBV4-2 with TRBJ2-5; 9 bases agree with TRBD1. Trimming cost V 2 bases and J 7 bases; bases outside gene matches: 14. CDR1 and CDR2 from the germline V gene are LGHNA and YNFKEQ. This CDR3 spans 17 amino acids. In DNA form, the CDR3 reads TGTGCCAGCAGCCAAACCGGACTAGACAGGGGGTTTGGGACCCAGTACTTC. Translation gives CASSQTGLDRGFGTQYF.

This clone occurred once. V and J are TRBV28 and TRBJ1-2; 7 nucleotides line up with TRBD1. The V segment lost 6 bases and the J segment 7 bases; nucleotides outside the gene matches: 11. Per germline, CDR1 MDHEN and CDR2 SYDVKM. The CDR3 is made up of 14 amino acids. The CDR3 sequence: CASSLNQGVFGYTF. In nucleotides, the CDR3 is TGTGCCAGCAGCCTGAATCAGGGGGTTTTTGGCTACACCTTC.

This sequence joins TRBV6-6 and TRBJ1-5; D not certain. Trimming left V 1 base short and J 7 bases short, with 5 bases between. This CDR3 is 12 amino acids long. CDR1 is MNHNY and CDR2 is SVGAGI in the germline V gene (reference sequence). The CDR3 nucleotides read TGTGCCAGCAGTTACTATGGACAGCCCCAGCATTTT. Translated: CASSYYGQPQHF.

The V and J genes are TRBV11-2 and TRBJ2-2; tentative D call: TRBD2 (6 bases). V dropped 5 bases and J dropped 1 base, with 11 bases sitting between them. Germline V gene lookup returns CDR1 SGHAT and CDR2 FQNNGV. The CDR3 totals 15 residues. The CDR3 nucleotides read TGTGCCAGCAGCCGCCGGGAGAAGAACACCGGGGAGCTGTTTTTT. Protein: CASSRREKNTGELFF.

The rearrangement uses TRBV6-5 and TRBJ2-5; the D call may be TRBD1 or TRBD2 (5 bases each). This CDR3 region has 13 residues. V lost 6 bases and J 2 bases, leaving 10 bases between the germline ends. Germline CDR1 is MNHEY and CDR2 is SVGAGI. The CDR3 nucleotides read TGTGCCAGCAGCCTGGGACCTCAAGAGACCCAGTACTTC. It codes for CASSLGPQETQYF.

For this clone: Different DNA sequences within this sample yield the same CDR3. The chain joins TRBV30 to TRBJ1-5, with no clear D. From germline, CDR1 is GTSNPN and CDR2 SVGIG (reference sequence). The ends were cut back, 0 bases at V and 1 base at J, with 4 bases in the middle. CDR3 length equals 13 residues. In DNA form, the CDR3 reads TGTGCCTGGAGTGTCCGGAGCAATCAGCCCCAGCATTTT. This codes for CAWSVRSNQPQHF.

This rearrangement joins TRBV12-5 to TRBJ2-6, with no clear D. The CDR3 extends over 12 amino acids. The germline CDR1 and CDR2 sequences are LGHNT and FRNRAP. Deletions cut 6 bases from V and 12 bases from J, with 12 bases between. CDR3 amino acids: CASGPSAAVLTF. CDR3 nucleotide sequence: TGTGCTAGTGGACCCTCGGCCGCCGTCCTGACTTTC.

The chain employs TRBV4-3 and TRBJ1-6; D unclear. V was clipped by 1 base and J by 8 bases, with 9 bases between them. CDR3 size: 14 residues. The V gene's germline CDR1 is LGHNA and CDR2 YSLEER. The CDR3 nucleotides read TGCGCCAGCAGCCAAGGAGGTACATATTCACCCCTCCACTTT. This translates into CASSQGGTYSPLHF.

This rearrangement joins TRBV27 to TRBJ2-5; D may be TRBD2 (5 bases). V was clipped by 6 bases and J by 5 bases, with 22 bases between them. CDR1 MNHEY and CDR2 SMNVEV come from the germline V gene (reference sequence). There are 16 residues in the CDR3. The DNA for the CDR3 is TGTGCCAGCAGCCGGGGTGCTCTCCCCAAAGGGGAGACCCAGTACTTC. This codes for CASSRGALPKGETQYF.

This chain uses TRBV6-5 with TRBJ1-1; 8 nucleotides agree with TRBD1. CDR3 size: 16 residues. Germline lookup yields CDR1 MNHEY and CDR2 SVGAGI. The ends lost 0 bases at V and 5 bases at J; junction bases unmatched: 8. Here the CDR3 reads CASSYSRQGAGTEAFF. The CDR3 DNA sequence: TGTGCCAGCAGTTACTCCAGGCAGGGGGCGGGTACTGAAGCTTTCTTT.

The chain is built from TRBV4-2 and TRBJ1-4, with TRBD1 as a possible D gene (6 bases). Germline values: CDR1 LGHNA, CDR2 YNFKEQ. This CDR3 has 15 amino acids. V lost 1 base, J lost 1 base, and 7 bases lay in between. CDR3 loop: CASSQVDRTNEKLFF. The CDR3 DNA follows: TGTGCCAGCAGCCAAGTGGACAGAACTAATGAAAAACTGTTTTTT.

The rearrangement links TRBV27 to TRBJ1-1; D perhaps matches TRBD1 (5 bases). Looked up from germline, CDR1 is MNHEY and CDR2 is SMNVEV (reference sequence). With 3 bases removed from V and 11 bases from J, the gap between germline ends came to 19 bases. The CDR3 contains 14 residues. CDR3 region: CASSFVGPGVPAFF. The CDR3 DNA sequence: TGTGCCAGCAGTTTTGTGGGGCCGGGAGTCCCGGCTTTCTTT.

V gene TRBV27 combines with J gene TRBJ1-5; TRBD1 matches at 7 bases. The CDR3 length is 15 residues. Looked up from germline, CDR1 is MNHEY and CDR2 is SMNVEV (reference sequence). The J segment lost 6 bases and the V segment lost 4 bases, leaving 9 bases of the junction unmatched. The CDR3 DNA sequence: TGTGCCAGCAGTTACTCAATACAGGGGAGTCAGCCCCAGCATTTT. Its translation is CASSYSIQGSQPQHF.

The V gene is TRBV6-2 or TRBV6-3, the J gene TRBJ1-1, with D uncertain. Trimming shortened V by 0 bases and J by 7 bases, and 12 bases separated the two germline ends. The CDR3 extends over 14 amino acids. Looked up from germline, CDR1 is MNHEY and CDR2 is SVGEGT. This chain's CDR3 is CASSYSGSILEAFF. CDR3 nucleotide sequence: TGTGCCAGCAGTTACTCAGGCAGCATCCTTGAAGCTTTCTTT.

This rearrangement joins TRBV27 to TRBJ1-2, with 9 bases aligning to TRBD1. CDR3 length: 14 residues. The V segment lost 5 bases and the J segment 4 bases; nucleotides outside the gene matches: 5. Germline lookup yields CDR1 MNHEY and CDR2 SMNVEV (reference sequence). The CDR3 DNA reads TGTGCCAGCAGTCTACAGGGGGCAGGCTATGGCTACACCTTC. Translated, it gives CASSLQGAGYGYTF.

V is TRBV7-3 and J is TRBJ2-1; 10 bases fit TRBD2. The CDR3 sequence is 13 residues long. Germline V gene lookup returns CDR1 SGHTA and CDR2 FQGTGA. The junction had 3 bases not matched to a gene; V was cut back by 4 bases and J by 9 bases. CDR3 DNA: TGTGCCAGCAGCTCTAGCGGGAGTGGTGAGCAGTTCTTC. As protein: CASSSSGSGEQFF.